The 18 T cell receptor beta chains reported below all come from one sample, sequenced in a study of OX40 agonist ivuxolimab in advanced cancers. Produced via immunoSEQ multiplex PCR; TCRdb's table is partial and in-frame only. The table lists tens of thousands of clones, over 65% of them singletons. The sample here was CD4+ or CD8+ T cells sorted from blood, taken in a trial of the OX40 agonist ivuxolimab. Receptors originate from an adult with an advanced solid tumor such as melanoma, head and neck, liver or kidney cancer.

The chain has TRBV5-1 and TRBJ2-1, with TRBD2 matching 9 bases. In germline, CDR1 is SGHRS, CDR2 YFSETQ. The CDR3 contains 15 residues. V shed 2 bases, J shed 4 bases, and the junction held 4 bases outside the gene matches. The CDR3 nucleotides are TGCGCCAGCAGCTTCGGGACTAGCAGTTACAATGAGCAGTTCTTC. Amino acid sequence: CASSFGTSSYNEQFF.

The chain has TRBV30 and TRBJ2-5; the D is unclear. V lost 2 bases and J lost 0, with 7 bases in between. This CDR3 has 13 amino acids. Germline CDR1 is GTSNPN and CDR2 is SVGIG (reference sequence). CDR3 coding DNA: TGTGCCTGGAGTTTGGGGAACCAAGAGACCCAGTACTTC. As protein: CAWSLGNQETQYF. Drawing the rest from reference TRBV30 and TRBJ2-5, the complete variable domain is SQTIHQWPATLVQPVGSPLSLECTVEGTSNPNLYWYRQAAGRGLQLLFYSVGIGQISSEVPQNLSASRPQDRQFILSSKKLLLSDSGFYLCAWSLGNQETQYFGPGTRLLVL.

CDR3 coding DNA: TGTGCCAGCTCACCACAGCGCCCGAGTGCAGGAGAGACCCAGTACTTC. Translating it yields CASSPQRPSAGETQYF. The chain combines TRBV18 with TRBJ2-5, with D unclear. Per the germline V gene, CDR1 is KGHSH and CDR2 is LQKENI. The V end lost 1 base, the J end lost 4 bases, and 16 bases lay between the germline ends. The CDR3 is made up of 16 amino acids.

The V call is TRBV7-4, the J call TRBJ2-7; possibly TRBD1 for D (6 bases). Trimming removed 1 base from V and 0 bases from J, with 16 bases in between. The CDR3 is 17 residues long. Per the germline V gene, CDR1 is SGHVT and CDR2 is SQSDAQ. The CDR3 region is CASSLGCAGTNSYEQYF. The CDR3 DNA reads TGTGCCAGCAGCTTAGGTTGCGCCGGGACAAACTCCTACGAGCAGTACTTC.

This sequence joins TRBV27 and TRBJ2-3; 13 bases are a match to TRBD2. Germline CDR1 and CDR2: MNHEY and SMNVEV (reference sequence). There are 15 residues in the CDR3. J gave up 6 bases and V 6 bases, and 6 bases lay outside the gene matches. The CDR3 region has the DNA TGTGCCAGCAGCCCCCGGACTAGCGGGAGCGATACGCAGTATTTT. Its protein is CASSPRTSGSDTQYF.

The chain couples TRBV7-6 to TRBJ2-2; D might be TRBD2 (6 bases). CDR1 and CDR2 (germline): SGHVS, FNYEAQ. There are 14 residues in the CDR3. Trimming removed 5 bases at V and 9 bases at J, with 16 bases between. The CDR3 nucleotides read TGTGCCAGCAGCCTGGAGGGCCTTGAGCGGGAGCTGTTTTTT. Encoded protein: CASSLEGLERELFF.

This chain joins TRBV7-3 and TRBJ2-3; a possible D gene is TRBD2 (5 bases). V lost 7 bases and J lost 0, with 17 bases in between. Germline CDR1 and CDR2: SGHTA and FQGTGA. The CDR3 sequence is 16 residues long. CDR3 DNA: TGTGCCAGCACCCCCTACGGGCGGGTGAGCACAGATACGCAGTATTTT. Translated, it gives CASTPYGRVSTDTQYF.

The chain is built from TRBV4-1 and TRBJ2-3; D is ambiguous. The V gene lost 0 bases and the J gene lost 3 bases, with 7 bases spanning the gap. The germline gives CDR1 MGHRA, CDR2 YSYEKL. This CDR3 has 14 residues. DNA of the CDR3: TGCGCCAGCAGCCAAGATGGTGGGACAGATACGCAGTATTTT. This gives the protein CASSQDGGTDTQYF.

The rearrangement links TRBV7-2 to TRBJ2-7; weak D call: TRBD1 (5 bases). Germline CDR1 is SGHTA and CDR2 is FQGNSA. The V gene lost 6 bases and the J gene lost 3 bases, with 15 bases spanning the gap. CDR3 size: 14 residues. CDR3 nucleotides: TGTGCCAGCAGGGACACTGGTCTTGTCTACGAGCAGTACTTC. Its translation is CASRDTGLVYEQYF.

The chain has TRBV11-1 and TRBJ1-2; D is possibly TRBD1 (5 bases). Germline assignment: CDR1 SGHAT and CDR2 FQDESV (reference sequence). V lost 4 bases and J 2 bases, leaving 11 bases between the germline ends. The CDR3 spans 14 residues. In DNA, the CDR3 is TGTGCCAGCAGCTACGGGACGGACAACTATGGCTACACCTTC. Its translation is CASSYGTDNYGYTF.

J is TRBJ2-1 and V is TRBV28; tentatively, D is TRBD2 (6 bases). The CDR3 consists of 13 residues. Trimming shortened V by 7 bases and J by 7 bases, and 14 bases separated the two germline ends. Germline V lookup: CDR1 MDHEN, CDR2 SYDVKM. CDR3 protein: CASTGSGRNEQFF. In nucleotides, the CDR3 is TGTGCCAGCACCGGATCGGGGAGGAATGAGCAGTTCTTC.

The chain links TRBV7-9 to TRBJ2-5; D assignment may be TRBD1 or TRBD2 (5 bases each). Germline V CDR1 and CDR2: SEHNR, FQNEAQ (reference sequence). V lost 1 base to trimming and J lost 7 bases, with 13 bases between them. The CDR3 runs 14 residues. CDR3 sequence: CASSLGGTSGTQYF. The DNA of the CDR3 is TGTGCCAGCAGCTTAGGAGGGACCTCCGGGACCCAGTACTTC.

The CDR3: CASKGVTGELFF. DNA of the CDR3: TGCGCCAGCAAGGGGGTCACCGGGGAGCTGTTTTTT. The chain has TRBV5-1 and TRBJ2-2; D may be TRBD1 (6 bases). The germline CDR1 and CDR2 sequences are SGHRS and YFSETQ. V lost 6 bases to trimming and J lost 4 bases, with 7 bases between them. The CDR3 runs 12 residues.

The CDR3 is CASSPGQGLAGSSSYEQYF. The CDR3 region has the DNA TGTGCCAGCAGCCCTGGGCAGGGACTAGCGGGTTCGAGCTCCTACGAGCAGTACTTC. The genes are TRBV4-2 and TRBJ2-7; 12 positions agree with TRBD2. CDR1 LGHNA and CDR2 YNFKEQ come from the germline V gene. This CDR3 is built from 19 residues. The ends lost 4 bases at V and 0 bases at J; junction bases unmatched: 13.

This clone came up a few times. In nucleotides, the CDR3 is TGTGCCAGCAGCTTTGCTATATCGGGACAGGGGCTAGATACGCAGTATTTT. Its protein product is CASSFAISGQGLDTQYF. The rearrangement links TRBV5-6 to TRBJ2-3, with 10 bases fitting TRBD1. Germline V lookup: CDR1 SGHDT, CDR2 YYEEEE. J was trimmed by 5 bases and V by 2 bases; bases with no gene match: 11. This CDR3 has 17 residues.

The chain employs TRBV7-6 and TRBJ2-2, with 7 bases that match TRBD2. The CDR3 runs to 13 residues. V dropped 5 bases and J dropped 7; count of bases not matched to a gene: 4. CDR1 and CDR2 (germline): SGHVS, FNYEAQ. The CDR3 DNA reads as TGTGCCAGCAGCCCCAGCGGGGTCGGGGAGCTGTTTTTT. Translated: CASSPSGVGELFF.

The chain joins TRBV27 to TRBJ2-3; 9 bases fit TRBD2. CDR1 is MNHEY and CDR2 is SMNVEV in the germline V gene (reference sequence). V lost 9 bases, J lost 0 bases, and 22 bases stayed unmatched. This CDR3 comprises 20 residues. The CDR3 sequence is CASQFRRTGLAGMSTDTQYF. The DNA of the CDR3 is TGTGCCAGTCAGTTTCGGAGGACAGGTCTAGCGGGAATGAGCACAGATACGCAGTATTTT.

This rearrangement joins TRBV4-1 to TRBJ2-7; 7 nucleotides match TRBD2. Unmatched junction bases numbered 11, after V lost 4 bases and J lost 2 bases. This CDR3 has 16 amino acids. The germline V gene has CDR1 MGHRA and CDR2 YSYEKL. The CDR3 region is CASSLSDDGGTYEQYF. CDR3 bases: TGCGCCAGCAGCCTAAGTGATGACGGGGGGACCTACGAGCAGTACTTC.